These T cell receptor beta chains were read from a single sample in a study of low-dose radiotherapy and immunotherapy resistance in tumors. TCRdb fed the reads into MiXCR, producing one record per CDR3 protein. The repertoire holds 85,000 to 95,000 distinct CDR3 sequences, with just under 9.5% as singletons. This sample comprised PBMCs, obtained before treatment. All receptors derive from a male donor with prostate cancer. The CDR3 runs from the conserved cysteine through the conserved F or W.

V	J	CDR3
TRBV12-3/TRBV12-4	TRBJ2-2	CASSASLKGELFFF
TRBV4-1	TRBJ2-4	CASSPGDPILAKNIQYF
TRBV28	TRBJ1-4	CASYGTLSHTNEKLFF
TRBV18	TRBJ2-1	CASSPPGWNEQFF
TRBV7-9	TRBJ2-5	CASSIWDRVEETQYF
TRBV28	TRBJ2-7	CASSQVWGSSSYEQYF
TRBV5-4	TRBJ1-2	CASSLTGHGYTF
TRBV7-9	TRBJ2-7	CASGTGVEQYF
TRBV25-1	TRBJ2-1	CASSEYGVGEQFF
TRBV7-2	TRBJ2-2	CASSEGLAGVHGELFF
TRBV29-1	TRBJ1-1	CSVTDGYTEAFF
TRBV7-9	TRBJ2-2	CASRLAGSDTGELFF
TRBV28	TRBJ2-3	CASFVAGGPSYTQYF
TRBV20-1	TRBJ2-7	CSARDNRGLEQYF
TRBV20-1	TRBJ1-5	CSARGGGFGNQPQHF
TRBV12-3/TRBV12-4	TRBJ2-1	CASSSSSYNEQFF
TRBV18	TRBJ2-2	CASSGQRTVNTGELFF
TRBV30	TRBJ2-1	CAWSVRGGSSYNEQFF
TRBV12-3/TRBV12-4	TRBJ1-1	CASRPQGLMNTEAFF
TRBV15	TRBJ1-5	CATSKGYSNQPQHF
TRBV5-1	TRBJ2-5	CASSLSQRGRLETQYF
TRBV29-1	TRBJ2-2	CSVGEPEGAGELFF
TRBV2	TRBJ1-6	CASSIIWKSYSPLHF
TRBV6-6	TRBJ2-2	CASSYSWTGELFF
TRBV7-9	TRBJ2-2	CASSTGGMAGELFF
TRBV28	TRBJ1-2	CTSSLNGYGYTF
TRBV12-3/TRBV12-4	TRBJ1-5	CASSFGDSMNQPQHF
TRBV7-8	TRBJ2-2	CASSLLAGPNTGELFF
TRBV20-1	TRBJ2-4	CSASGGNIQYF
TRBV6-8	TRBJ2-1	CASSSDRGREFF
TRBV28	TRBJ2-2	CASSPSSANTGELFF
TRBV28	TRBJ1-1	CASSSTGAMNTEAFF
TRBV6-1	TRBJ1-2	CASGTGGSGYTF
TRBV11-1	TRBJ2-5	CASSRGGQETQYF
TRBV9	TRBJ1-2	CASSAQDGGRVSYGYTF
TRBV5-1	TRBJ2-1	CASSLQGADLYNEQFF
TRBV27	TRBJ1-4	CASSNRGVVFF
TRBV12-3/TRBV12-4	TRBJ1-6	CASSGSSYNSPLHF
TRBV18	TRBJ2-7	CASSPRPDRVDYEQYF
TRBV7-9	TRBJ2-1	CASSTSGVLGYNEQFF
TRBV24-1	TRBJ2-4	CATSDSGGKILAKNIQYF
TRBV20-1	TRBJ2-1	CSAPLAGASSYNEQFF
TRBV28	TRBJ1-5	CASSLGGDLYPQHF
TRBV4-1	TRBJ1-5	CASSQAPGQAHQPQHF
TRBV11-2	TRBJ2-1	CASSLGRKLAGGPNEQFF
TRBV12-3/TRBV12-4	TRBJ2-2	CASRQAGPTGELFF
TRBV4-2	TRBJ2-1	CASSQGGGTRYNEQFF
TRBV6-1	TRBJ1-2	CASWRGGGYGYTF